This T cell receptor beta chain comes out of a study of T cell responses to AZD1222 COVID-19 vaccine. Germline V gene lookup returns CDR1 MNHEY and CDR2 SVGEGT. Trimming removed 0 bases at V and 4 bases at J, with 6 bases between. The CDR3 covers 13 residues. The repertoire was sequenced with immunoSEQ multiplex PCR; TCRdb's copy has only in-frame clones and lacks some. The sample records approximately 120,000 clones, more than 85% being singletons. The chain recombines TRBV6-2 or TRBV6-3 with TRBJ1-2; no firm D call. The sample in question was peripheral blood, obtained on day 0 of AZD1222 vaccination. The source of this sequence is an adult in good health. As DNA, the CDR3 is TGTGCCAGCAGTTACTCGGGCAGCTATGGCTACACCTTC. This sequence encodes CASSYSGSYGYTF.